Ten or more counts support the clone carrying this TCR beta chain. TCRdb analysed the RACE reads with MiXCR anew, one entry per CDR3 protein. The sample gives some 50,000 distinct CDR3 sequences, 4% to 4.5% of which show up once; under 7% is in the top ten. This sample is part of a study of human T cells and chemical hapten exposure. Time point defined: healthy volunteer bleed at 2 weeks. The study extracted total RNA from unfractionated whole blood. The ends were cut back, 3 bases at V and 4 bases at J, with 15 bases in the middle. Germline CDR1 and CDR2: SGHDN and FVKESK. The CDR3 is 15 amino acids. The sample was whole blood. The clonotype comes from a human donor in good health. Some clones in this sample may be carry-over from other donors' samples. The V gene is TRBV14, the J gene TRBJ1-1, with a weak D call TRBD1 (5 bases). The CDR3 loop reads CASSQGWGVVTEAFF. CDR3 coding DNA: TGTGCCAGCAGCCAGGGGTGGGGGGTAGTCACTGAAGCTTTCTTT.